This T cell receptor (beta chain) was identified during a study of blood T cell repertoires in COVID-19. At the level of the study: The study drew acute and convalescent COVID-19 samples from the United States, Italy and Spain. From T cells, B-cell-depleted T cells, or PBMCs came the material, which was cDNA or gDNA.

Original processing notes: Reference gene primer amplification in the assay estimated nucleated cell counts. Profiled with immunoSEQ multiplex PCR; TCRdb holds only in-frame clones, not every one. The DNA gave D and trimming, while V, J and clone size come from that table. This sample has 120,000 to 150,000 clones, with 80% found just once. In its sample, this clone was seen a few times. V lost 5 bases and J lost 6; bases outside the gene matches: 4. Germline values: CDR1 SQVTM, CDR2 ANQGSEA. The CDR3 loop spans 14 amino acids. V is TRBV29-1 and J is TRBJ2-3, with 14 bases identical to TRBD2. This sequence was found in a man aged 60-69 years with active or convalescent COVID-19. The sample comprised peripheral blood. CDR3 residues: CSVTTSGRGDTQYF. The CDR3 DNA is TGCAGCGTTACGACTAGCGGGAGGGGGGATACGCAGTATTTT.